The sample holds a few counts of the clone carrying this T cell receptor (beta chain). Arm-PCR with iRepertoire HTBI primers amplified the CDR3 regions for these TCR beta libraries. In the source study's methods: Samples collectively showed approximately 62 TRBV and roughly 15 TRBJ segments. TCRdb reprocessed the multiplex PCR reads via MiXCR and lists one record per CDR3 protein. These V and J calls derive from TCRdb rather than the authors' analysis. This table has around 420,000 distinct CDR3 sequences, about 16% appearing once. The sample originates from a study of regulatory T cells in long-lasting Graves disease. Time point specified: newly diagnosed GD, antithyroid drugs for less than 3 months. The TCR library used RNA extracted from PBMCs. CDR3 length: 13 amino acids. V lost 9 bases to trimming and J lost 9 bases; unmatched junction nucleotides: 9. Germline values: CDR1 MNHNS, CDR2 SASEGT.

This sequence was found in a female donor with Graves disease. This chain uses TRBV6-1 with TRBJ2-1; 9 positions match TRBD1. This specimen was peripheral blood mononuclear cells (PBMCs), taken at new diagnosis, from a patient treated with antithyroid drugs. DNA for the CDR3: TGTGCCAGTAGGACGACAGGGGGAACTGAGCAGTTCTTC. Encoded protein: CASRTTGGTEQFF.